This T cell receptor (beta chain) was sequenced during a study of response to subunit inactivated influenza vaccine. Findings of the study overall: Authors suggested that a seasonal influenza vaccination recruits few new T cells each time.

From the RT-PCR reads, TCRdb called clonotypes with MiXCR, one entry per CDR3 protein. The profile shows around 650,000 distinct CDR3 sequences, approximately 15% of them singletons. As for this clonotype: The antigen is not known.

The TCR originated in a man aged 50 to 59 who received an inactivated influenza vaccine. The starting material was PBMCs from blood, obtained approximately 12 days after vaccination.

In nucleotides, the CDR3 is TGTGCCAGCAGTTTAGCGACAGATCAGCCCCAGCATTTT. Amino acid sequence: CASSLATDQPQHF. The rearrangement joins TRBV12-3 or TRBV12-4 to TRBJ1-5, with a tentative D call TRBD1 (5 bases). Trimming removed 0 bases at V and 5 bases at J, with 5 bases between. This CDR3 spans 13 amino acids.